The 28 T cell receptor beta chains below come from one sample, sequenced in a study of control samples from healthy donors and cancer patients. The data were produced by immunoSEQ multiplex PCR, yet TCRdb's version contains in-frame clones alone and is incomplete. The sample has 150,000 to 200,000 clones, around 90% seen once. Sequencing input: blood. Source of these receptors: a woman aged 45 to 65 in good health.

The V and J genes are TRBV7-2 and TRBJ1-1; no clear D gene. Germline V gives CDR1 SGHTA, CDR2 FQGNSA. CDR3 length: 13 residues. Deletions cut 1 base from V and 7 bases from J, with 10 bases between. CDR3 sequence: CASSLVVQDEAFF. CDR3 sequence (DNA): TGTGCCAGCAGCTTAGTGGTCCAGGATGAAGCTTTCTTT.

This clone was seen just once. The chain employs TRBV5-1 and TRBJ2-3; D unclear. The CDR3 sequence is 13 residues long. V lost 0 bases and J 8 bases, leaving 10 bases between the germline ends. Germline V lookup: CDR1 SGHRS, CDR2 YFSETQ. CDR3 amino acids: CASSLEGLGTQYF. The CDR3 DNA follows: TGCGCCAGCAGCTTGGAGGGCTTAGGTACGCAGTATTTT.

This clone was seen only once. J is TRBJ1-2 and V is TRBV4-3; TRBD1 is a possible D gene (6 bases). This CDR3 region has 16 residues. V was clipped by 1 base and J by 0 bases, with 12 bases between them. The germline V gene has CDR1 LGHNA and CDR2 YSLEER. CDR3 loop: CASSQVAGTPNYGYTF. The DNA of the CDR3 is TGCGCCAGCAGCCAAGTAGCAGGGACACCTAACTATGGCTACACCTTC.

This clone was counted between two and nine times. This sequence joins TRBV5-6 and TRBJ1-1; TRBD1 agrees at 9 bases. This CDR3 region has 16 residues. CDR1 is SGHDT, CDR2 YYEEEE, per germline. V lost 4 bases, J lost 4 bases, and 11 bases stayed unmatched. The chain's CDR3 is CASSPRDRALGTEAFF. The CDR3 DNA reads as TGTGCCAGCAGCCCCCGGGACAGGGCCCTCGGCACTGAAGCTTTCTTT.

The chain joins TRBV7-9 to TRBJ1-6; D gene ambiguous. The CDR3 extends over 15 amino acids. The V end lost 5 bases, the J end lost 3 bases, and 11 bases lay between the germline ends. Germline V lookup: CDR1 SEHNR, CDR2 FQNEAQ (reference sequence). Here the CDR3 reads CASSLRRNYNSPLHF. The DNA for the CDR3 is TGTGCCAGCAGCCTCCGACGGAACTATAATTCACCCCTCCACTTT.

In its sample, this clone was seen once. V usage is TRBV19 and J usage is TRBJ1-5, with D maybe TRBD1 (6 bases). Trimming shortened V by 4 bases and J by 4 bases, and 17 bases separated the two germline ends. The length of the CDR3 is 16 residues. The germline CDR1 and CDR2 sequences are LNHDA and SQIVND (reference sequence). CDR3 coding DNA: TGTGCCAGTAGTACGACCTGGACAGTATTAAATCAGCCCCAGCATTTT. Protein product: CASSTTWTVLNQPQHF.

The rearrangement uses TRBV13 and TRBJ2-1; D unresolved. The ends were cut back, 1 base at V and 8 bases at J, with 15 bases in the middle. This CDR3 is 15 amino acids long. CDR1 PRHDT and CDR2 FYEKMQ come from the germline V gene (reference sequence). As DNA, the CDR3 is TGTGCCAGCAGCTTAGTCGGTTCGTGGCTCGATGAGCAGTTCTTC. Translating gives CASSLVGSWLDEQFF.

The CDR3 sequence is CASMWGAFTGELFF. CDR3 DNA: TGCGCCAGCATGTGGGGGGCTTTCACCGGGGAGCTGTTTTTT. V and J are TRBV5-1 and TRBJ2-2, with D perhaps given as TRBD1 or TRBD2 (6 bases each). CDR3 length: 14 amino acids. The V gene's germline CDR1 is SGHRS and CDR2 YFSETQ. Trimming stripped 6 bases from V and 4 bases from J, with 13 bases between.

The chain carries TRBV9 and TRBJ1-2, with a weak D call TRBD1 (6 bases). Per germline, CDR1 SGDLS and CDR2 YYNGEE. The CDR3 totals 15 residues. With 1 base removed from V and 4 bases from J, the gap between germline ends came to 14 bases. CDR3 bases: TGTGCCAGCAGCGTAACAGGGTTTGGGGGCTATGGCTACACCTTC. Translated: CASSVTGFGGYGYTF.

The chain links TRBV6-6 to TRBJ2-1; D is possibly TRBD1 (6 bases). The CDR3 is 14 amino acids. The V end lost 8 bases, the J end lost 1 base, and 12 bases lay between the germline ends. Looked up from germline, CDR1 is MNHNY and CDR2 is SVGAGI (reference sequence). CDR3 DNA: TGTGCCAGCTTGCTCACAGGGTCCTACAATGAGCAGTTCTTC. Its translation is CASLLTGSYNEQFF.

This clone was detected a few times. The rearrangement uses TRBV16 and TRBJ1-3; TRBD1 might be the D (5 bases). This CDR3 has 15 amino acids. The V end lost 0 bases, the J end lost 2 bases, and 8 bases lay between the germline ends. In germline, CDR1 is KGHSY, CDR2 FQNENV. The CDR3 loop reads CASSQSGAPGNTIYF. CDR3 nucleotides: TGTGCCAGCAGCCAATCAGGGGCACCTGGAAACACCATATATTTT.

This clone was found once. The chain joins TRBV28 to TRBJ1-2; D ambiguous. The ends were cut back, 3 bases at V and 4 bases at J, with 6 bases in the middle. The CDR3 sequence is 12 residues long. CDR1 MDHEN and CDR2 SYDVKM come from the germline V gene. This CDR3 reads CASSFKGYGYTF. CDR3 nucleotide sequence: TGTGCCAGCAGTTTTAAGGGCTATGGCTACACCTTC.

The chain is built from TRBV11-2 and TRBJ2-7, with D unresolved. V gave up 2 bases and J gave up 6 bases, with 17 bases separating them. The CDR3 runs to 15 residues. CDR1 is SGHAT, CDR2 FQNNGV, per germline. DNA of the CDR3: TGTGCCAGCAGCTTACTAGGTACGGATGGAATCGAGCAGTACTTC. It codes for CASSLLGTDGIEQYF.

A remark on this clone: In the same sample, other DNA sequences code for this CDR3. This chain links TRBV19 with TRBJ1-4; unclear D gene. CDR3 length: 14 amino acids. V lost 6 bases and J lost 8, with 16 bases in between. Germline V gene sequence: CDR1 LNHDA, CDR2 SQIVND (reference sequence). The CDR3 region is CASRNDRSGEKLFF. The CDR3 DNA follows: TGTGCCAGTAGGAACGATAGATCCGGCGAAAAACTGTTTTTT.

The chain has TRBV29-1 and TRBJ1-5; D remains unclear. Germline V gene lookup returns CDR1 SQVTM and CDR2 ANQGSEA. CDR3 length equals 14 residues. The germline V and J ends were trimmed by 5 bases and 1 base, with 12 bases remaining between them. This CDR3 is CSVSFGVSNQPQHF. The CDR3 DNA sequence: TGCAGCGTTTCATTCGGGGTCAGCAATCAGCCCCAGCATTTT.

This chain joins TRBV30 and TRBJ1-5; D is perhaps TRBD1 (6 bases). The V end lost 0 bases, the J end lost 7 bases, and 22 bases lay between the germline ends. The CDR3 runs to 17 residues. From germline, CDR1 is GTSNPN and CDR2 SVGIG (reference sequence). The CDR3 reads CAWSVTGASGGGQPQHF. The CDR3, as DNA: TGTGCCTGGAGTGTAACGGGGGCCTCTGGGGGCGGCCAGCCCCAGCATTTT.

J is TRBJ1-1 and V is TRBV10-3; D might be TRBD1 (6 bases). Trimming stripped 11 bases from V and 0 bases from J, with 13 bases between. This CDR3 is 13 amino acids long. CDR1 is ENHRY and CDR2 is SYGVKD in the germline V gene. The CDR3 loop reads CAAKTGLNTEAFF. The CDR3 DNA sequence: TGTGCCGCTAAGACAGGATTGAACACTGAAGCTTTCTTT.

The V call is TRBV3-1 (or the pseudogene TRBV3-2), the J call TRBJ1-4; D remains unclear. The germline V gene has CDR1 LGHDT and CDR2 YNNKEL (reference sequence). The CDR3 spans 13 residues. V lost 1 base to trimming and J lost 10 bases, with 10 bases between them. The CDR3 region has the DNA TGTGCCAGCAGCCAAGGGGTGACTACAAAACTGTTTTTT. Residues: CASSQGVTTKLFF.

This clone was observed at least ten times. The V call is TRBV29-1, the J call TRBJ1-2; D may be TRBD1 (5 bases). V lost 3 bases, J lost 4 bases, and 15 bases lay in between. CDR1 and CDR2 (germline): SQVTM, ANQGSEA. This CDR3 has 14 amino acids. CDR3 sequence reads: CSVEGGTQIYGYTF. CDR3 coding DNA: TGCAGCGTTGAGGGGGGAACTCAAATCTATGGCTACACCTTC. Full variable domain (rest looked up from reference TRBV29-1 and TRBJ1-2): SAVISQKPSRDICQRGTSLTIQCQVDSQVTMMFWYRQQPGQSLTLIATANQGSEATYESGFVIDKFPISRPNLTFSTLTVSNMSPEDSSIYLCSVEGGTQIYGYTFGSGTRLTVV.

The rearrangement links TRBV5-1 to TRBJ1-5, with no clear D. The CDR3 sequence is 17 residues long. Trimming cost V 7 bases and J 3 bases, with 23 bases left between them. Germline V gene data show CDR1 as SGHRS and CDR2 as YFSETQ. CDR3 sequence reads: CASAIMAPGVLNQPQHF. The CDR3 nucleotides are TGCGCCAGCGCCATCATGGCCCCCGGGGTTCTCAATCAGCCCCAGCATTTT.

V and J are TRBV20-1 and TRBJ2-7; the D gene is possibly TRBD1 (5 bases). The V gene's germline CDR1 is DFQATT and CDR2 SNEGSKA (reference sequence). This CDR3 spans 10 amino acids. V was trimmed by 7 bases and J by 3 bases, leaving 7 bases between them. This chain's CDR3 is CSVGVYEQYF. The CDR3 bases are TGCAGTGTAGGGGTCTACGAGCAGTACTTC.

V gene TRBV28 combines with J gene TRBJ1-5; D not certain. Trimming took off 7 bases at V and 7 bases at J, with 20 bases between the two ends. The CDR3 runs 15 residues. Germline V gene data show CDR1 as MDHEN and CDR2 as SYDVKM. The CDR3, as DNA: TGTGCCAGCAACGTTTTGGAGCGCGTGGGACAGCCCCAGCATTTT. Protein sequence: CASNVLERVGQPQHF.

The rearrangement joins TRBV7-3 to TRBJ2-3, with D unresolved. The CDR3 is made up of 11 amino acids. Germline loops: CDR1 SGHTA, CDR2 FQGTGA. V dropped 0 bases and J dropped 8 bases, with 3 bases sitting between them. The CDR3 here is CASSLTGTQYF. The CDR3 DNA reads as TGTGCCAGCAGCTTAACGGGTACGCAGTATTTT.

CDR3 nucleotide sequence: TGTGCCAGTAGTCCCCCGGGACGACGCCACTATGGCTACACCTTC. It is translated as CASSPPGRRHYGYTF. The chain employs TRBV19 and TRBJ1-2; D might be TRBD1 (5 bases). Germline V lookup: CDR1 LNHDA, CDR2 SQIVND (reference sequence). The V end was cut by 5 bases, the J end by 3 bases, with 16 bases between. CDR3 length: 15 residues.

The chain employs TRBV19 and TRBJ2-5, with D hard to call. Trimming removed 9 bases at V and 0 bases at J, with 17 bases between. The germline V gene encodes CDR1 LNHDA and CDR2 SQIVND (reference sequence). The CDR3 loop spans 15 amino acids. The CDR3 spells CASRTGFTDQETQYF. The CDR3 bases are TGTGCCAGCCGGACCGGGTTTACGGACCAAGAGACCCAGTACTTC.

The chain employs TRBV6-2 or TRBV6-3 and TRBJ1-5; 9 bases agree with TRBD1. Germline V gene lookup returns CDR1 MNHEY and CDR2 SVGEGT. The length of the CDR3 is 15 residues. V was pared by 2 bases and J by 4 bases, with 3 bases of the junction left unmatched. The CDR3 coding sequence is TGTGCCAGCAGTTACCCCGGGACAGGGAATCAGCCCCAGCATTTT. Amino acids: CASSYPGTGNQPQHF.

The gene calls are TRBV29-1 and TRBJ2-5, with 9 positions matching TRBD1. The J segment lost 5 bases and the V segment lost 7 bases, leaving 8 bases of the junction unmatched. The CDR3 contains 13 residues. Germline V CDR1 and CDR2: SQVTM, ANQGSEA. CDR3 DNA sequence: TGCAGCGGGGGACAGGGAAGGAGGGAGACCCAGTACTTC. Encoded protein: CSGGQGRRETQYF. Combining the CDR3 with reference TRBV29-1 and TRBJ2-5 gives the whole variable domain SAVISQKPSRDICQRGTSLTIQCQVDSQVTMMFWYRQQPGQSLTLIATANQGSEATYESGFVIDKFPISRPNLTFSTLTVSNMSPEDSSIYLCSGGQGRRETQYFGPGTRLLVL.

This chain joins TRBV4-3 and TRBJ1-2, with unresolved D. CDR3 length equals 14 residues. CDR1 and CDR2 from the germline V gene are LGHNA and YSLEER. The V end was cut by 3 bases, the J end by 4 bases, with 12 bases between. The CDR3 DNA sequence: TGCGCCAGCAGCCAGGGTCTTAACAGCTATGGCTACACCTTC. Translating gives CASSQGLNSYGYTF.